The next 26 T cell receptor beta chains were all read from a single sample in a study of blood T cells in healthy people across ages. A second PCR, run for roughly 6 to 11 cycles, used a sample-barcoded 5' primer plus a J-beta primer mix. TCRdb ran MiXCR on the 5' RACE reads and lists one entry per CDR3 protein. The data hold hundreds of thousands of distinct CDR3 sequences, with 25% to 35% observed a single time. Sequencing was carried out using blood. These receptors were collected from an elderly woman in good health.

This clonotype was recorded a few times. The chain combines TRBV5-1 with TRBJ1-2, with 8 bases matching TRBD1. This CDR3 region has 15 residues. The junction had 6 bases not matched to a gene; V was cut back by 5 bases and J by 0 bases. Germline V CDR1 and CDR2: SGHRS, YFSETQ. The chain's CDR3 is CASRFGTGANYGYTF. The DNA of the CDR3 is TGCGCCAGCAGGTTCGGGACAGGAGCTAACTATGGCTACACCTTC.

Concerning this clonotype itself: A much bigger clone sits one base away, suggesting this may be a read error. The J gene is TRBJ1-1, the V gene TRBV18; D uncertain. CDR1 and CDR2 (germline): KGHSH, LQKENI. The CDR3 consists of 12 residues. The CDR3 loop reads CTSSPMNTEAFF. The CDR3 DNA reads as TGTACCAGCTCACCGATGAACACTGAAGCTTTCTTT.

The CDR3 sequence: CSASPDSCGYTF. For the CDR3, the DNA is TGCAGTGCTAGTCCTGATTCCTGTGGCTACACCTTC. The chain employs TRBV20-1 and TRBJ1-2; D gene uncertain. Trimming left V 3 bases short and J 7 bases short, with 12 bases between. From germline, CDR1 is DFQATT and CDR2 SNEGSKA (reference sequence). This CDR3 is 12 amino acids long.

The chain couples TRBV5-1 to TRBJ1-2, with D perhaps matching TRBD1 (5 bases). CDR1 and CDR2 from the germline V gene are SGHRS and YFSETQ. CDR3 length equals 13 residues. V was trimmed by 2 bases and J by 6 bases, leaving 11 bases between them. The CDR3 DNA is TGCGCCAGCAGCTTCGGGGCCAACCATGGCTACACCTTC. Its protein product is CASSFGANHGYTF.

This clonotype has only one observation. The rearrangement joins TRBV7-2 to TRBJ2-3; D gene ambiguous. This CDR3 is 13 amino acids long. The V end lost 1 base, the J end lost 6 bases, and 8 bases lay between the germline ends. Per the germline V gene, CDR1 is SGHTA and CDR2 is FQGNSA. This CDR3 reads CASSLDYADTQYF. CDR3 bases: TGTGCCAGCAGCTTAGATTACGCGGATACGCAGTATTTT.

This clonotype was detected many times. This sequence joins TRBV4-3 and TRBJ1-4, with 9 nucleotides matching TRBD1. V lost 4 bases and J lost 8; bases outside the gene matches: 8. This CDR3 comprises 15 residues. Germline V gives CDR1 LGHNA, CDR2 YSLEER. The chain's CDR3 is CASSLEQGAREKLFF. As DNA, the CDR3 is TGCGCCAGCAGCCTTGAACAGGGGGCGAGGGAAAAACTGTTTTTT.

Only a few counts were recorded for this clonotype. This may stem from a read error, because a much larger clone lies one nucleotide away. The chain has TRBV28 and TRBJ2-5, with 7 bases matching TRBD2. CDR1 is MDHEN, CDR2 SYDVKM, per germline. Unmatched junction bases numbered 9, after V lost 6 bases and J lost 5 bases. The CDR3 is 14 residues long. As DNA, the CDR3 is TGTGCCAGCAGGAACTCCGGGACTACCGAGACCCAGTACTTC. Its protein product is CASRNSGTTETQYF.

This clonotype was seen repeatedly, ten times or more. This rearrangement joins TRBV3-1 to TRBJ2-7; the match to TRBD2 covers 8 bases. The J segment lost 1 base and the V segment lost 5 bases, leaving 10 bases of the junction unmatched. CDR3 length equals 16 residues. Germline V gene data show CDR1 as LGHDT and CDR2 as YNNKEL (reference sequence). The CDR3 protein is CASSLGGAGVSYEQYF. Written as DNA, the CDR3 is TGTGCCAGCAGCTTAGGGGGAGCGGGGGTTTCCTACGAGCAGTACTTC.

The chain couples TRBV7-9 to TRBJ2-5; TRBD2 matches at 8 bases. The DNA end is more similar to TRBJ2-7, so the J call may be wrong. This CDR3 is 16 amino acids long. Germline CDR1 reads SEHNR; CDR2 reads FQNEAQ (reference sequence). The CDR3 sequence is CASSTRSGSKSYEQYF. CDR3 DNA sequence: TGTGCCAGCAGCACACGAAGCGGGAGCAAAAGCTACGAGCAGTACTTC.

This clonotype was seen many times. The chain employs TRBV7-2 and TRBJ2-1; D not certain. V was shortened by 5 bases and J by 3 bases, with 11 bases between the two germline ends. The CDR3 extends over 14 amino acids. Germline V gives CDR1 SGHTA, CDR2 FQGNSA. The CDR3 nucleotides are TGTGCCAGCAGCCCCCAACAGCTCTACAATGAGCAGTTCTTC. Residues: CASSPQQLYNEQFF.

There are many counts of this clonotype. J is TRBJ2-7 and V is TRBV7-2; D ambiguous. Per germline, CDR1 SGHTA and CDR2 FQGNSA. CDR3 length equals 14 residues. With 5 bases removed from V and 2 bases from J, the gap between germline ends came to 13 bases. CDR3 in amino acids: CASSMGAGPYEQYF. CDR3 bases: TGTGCCAGCAGCATGGGCGCCGGCCCCTACGAGCAGTACTTC.

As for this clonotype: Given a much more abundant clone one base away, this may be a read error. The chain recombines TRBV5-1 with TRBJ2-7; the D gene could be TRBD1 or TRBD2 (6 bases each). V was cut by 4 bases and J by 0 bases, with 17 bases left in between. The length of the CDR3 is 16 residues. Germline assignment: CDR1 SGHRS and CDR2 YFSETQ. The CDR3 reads CASSPNGGQSSYEQYF. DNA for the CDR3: TGCGCCAGCAGCCCCAACGGGGGCCAGAGCTCCTACGAGCAGTACTTC.

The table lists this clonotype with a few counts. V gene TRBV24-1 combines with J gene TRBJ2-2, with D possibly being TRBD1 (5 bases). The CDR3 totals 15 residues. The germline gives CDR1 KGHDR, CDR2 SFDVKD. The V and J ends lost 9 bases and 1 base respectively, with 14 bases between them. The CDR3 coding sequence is TGTGCCACCGCCTCAGGGATTCAGAACACCGGGGAGCTGTTTTTT. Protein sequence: CATASGIQNTGELFF.

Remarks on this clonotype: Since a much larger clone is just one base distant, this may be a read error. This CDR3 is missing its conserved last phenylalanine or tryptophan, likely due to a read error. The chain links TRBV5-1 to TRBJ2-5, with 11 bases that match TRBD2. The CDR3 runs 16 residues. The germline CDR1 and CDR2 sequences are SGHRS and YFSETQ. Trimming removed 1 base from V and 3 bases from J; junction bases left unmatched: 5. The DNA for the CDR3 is TGCGCCAGCAGCTTGACTAGCGGGGGAGGAAAAGAGACCCAGTACGTC. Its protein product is CASSLTSGGGKETQYV.

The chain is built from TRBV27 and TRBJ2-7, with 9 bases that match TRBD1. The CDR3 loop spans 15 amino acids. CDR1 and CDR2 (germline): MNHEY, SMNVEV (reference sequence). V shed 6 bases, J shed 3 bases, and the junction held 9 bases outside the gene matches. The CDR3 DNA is TGTGCCAGCAGCCGGATTTCGGGACAGGGCTACGAGCAGTACTTC. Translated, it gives CASSRISGQGYEQYF.

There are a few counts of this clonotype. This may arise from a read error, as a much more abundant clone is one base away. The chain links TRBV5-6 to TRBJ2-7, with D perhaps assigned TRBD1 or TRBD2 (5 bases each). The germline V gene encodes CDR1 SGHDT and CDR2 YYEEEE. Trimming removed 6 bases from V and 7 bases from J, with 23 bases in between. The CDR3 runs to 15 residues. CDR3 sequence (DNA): TGTGCCAGCATCCTAATTACGGGGCCCCCCAAAGAGCAGTACTTC. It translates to CASILITGPPKEQYF.

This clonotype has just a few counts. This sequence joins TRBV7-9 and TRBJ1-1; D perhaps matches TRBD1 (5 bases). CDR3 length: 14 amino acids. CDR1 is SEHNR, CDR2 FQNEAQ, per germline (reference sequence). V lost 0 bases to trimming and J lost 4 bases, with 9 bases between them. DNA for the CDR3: TGTGCCAGCAGCTTAGCGCGCAGGGCCACTGAAGCTTTCTTT. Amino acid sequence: CASSLARRATEAFF.

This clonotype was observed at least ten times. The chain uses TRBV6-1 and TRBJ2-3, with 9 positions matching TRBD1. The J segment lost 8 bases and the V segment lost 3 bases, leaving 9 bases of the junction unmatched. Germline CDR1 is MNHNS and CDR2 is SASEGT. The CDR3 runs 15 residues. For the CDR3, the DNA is TGTGCCAGCAGTGAGCAGGGACAGGGCCCAGGTACGCAGTATTTT. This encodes CASSEQGQGPGTQYF.

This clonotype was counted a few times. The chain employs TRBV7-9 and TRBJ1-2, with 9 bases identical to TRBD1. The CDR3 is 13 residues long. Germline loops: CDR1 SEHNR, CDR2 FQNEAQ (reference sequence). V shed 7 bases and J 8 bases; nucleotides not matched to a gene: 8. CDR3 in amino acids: CASNPTGGGGYTF. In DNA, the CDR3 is TGTGCCAGCAACCCAACAGGGGGCGGCGGCTACACCTTC.

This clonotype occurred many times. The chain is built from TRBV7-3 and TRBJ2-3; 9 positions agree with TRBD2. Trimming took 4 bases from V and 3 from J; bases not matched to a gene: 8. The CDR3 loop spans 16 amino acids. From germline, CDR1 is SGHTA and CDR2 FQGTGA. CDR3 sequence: CASSSSSGVGTDTQYF. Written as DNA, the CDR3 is TGTGCCAGCAGCTCCTCTAGCGGGGTGGGGACAGATACGCAGTATTTT.

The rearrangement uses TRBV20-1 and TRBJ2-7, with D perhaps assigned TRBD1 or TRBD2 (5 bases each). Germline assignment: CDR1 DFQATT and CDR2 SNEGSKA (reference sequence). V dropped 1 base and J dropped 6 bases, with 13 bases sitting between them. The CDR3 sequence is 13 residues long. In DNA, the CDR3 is TGCAGTGCTAGAGTCCCGGGGCCCGGCGAGCAGTACTTC. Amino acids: CSARVPGPGEQYF.

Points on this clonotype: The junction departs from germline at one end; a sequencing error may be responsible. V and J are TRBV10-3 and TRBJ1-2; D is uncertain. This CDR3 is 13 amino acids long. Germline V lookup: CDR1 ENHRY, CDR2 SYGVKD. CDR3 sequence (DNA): TGTGCCATCAGGGAGTTAAGTTCCGCTGGCTACACCTTC. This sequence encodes CAIRELSSAGYTF.

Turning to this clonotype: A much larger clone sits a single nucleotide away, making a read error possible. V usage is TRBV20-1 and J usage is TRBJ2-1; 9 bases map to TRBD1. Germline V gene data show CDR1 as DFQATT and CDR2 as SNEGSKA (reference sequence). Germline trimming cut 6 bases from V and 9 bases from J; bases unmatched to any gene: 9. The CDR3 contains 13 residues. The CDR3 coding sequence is TGCAGTGCCACGGGACAGGGCGGCGGTGAGCAGTTCTTC. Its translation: CSATGQGGGEQFF.

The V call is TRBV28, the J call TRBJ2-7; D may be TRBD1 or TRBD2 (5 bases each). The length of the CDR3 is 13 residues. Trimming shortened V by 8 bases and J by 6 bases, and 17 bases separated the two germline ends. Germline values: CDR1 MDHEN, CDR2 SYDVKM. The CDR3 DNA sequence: TGTGCCAGCGAGGGGCCCCAACCAGTCGAGCAGTACTTC. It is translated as CASEGPQPVEQYF.

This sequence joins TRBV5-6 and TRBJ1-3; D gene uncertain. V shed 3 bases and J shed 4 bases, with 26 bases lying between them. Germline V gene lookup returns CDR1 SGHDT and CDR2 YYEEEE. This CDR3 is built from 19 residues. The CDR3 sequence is CASSSTTIVGELVGNTIYF. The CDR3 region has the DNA TGTGCCAGCAGCTCTACCACTATCGTCGGGGAACTAGTCGGAAACACCATATATTTT. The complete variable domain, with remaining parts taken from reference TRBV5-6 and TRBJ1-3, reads DAGVTQSPTHLIKTRGQQVTLRCSPKSGHDTVSWYQQALGQGPQFIFQYYEEEERQRGNFPDRFSGHQFPNYSSELNVNALLLGDSALYLCASSSTTIVGELVGNTIYFGEGSWLTVV.

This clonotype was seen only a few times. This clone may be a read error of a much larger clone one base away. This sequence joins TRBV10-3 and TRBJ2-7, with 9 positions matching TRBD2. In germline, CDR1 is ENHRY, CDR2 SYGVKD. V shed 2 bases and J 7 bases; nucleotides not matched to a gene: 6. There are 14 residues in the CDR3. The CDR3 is CAISEGTSYNEQYF. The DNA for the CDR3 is TGTGCCATCAGTGAGGGGACTAGCTACAATGAGCAGTACTTC.